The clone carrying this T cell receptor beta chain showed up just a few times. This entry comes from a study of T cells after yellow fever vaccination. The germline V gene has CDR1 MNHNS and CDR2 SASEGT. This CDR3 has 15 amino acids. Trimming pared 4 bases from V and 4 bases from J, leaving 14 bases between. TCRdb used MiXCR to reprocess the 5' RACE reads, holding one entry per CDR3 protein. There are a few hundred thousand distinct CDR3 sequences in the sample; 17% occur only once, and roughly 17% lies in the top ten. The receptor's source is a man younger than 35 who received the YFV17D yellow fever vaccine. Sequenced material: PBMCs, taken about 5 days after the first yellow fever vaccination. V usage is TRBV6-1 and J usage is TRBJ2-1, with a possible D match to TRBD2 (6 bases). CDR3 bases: TGTGCCAGCAGTGGACTAGTCTCACCTTACAATGAGCAGTTCTTC. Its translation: CASSGLVSPYNEQFF.